The 21 T cell receptor beta chains reported below all come from one sample, sequenced in a study of vaccination and CD4 T cells after COVID-19. Treatment denoted: approximately nine-day PBMC culture with coronavirus spike peptide pools or control peptides (ViraFEST assay). Sequencing of the DNA from cultured CD4+ T cells was carried out with the Oncomine TCR Beta short-read assay. One entry per CDR3 protein results from TCRdb running MiXCR on the PCR reads. The data show just over 20,000 distinct CDR3 sequences, with under 75% seen just once and 8.6% held by the top ten. Their cognate antigens are unknown. Material for sequencing was CD4+ T cells from blood, cultured in vitro. The receptors were sampled from a human donor who had recovered from COVID-19.

This clonotype was seen a handful of times. The V call is TRBV6-1, the J call TRBJ2-5; no firm D call. The CDR3 covers 11 residues. Trimming removed 6 bases from V and 9 bases from J, with 11 bases in between. Germline values: CDR1 MNHNS, CDR2 SASEGT. The CDR3 loop is CASRHLLAQYF. As DNA, the CDR3 is TGTGCCAGCAGGCACCTGCTGGCCCAGTACTTC.

The chain uses TRBV15 and TRBJ2-1; the match to TRBD1 covers 9 bases. The junction had 9 bases not matched to a gene; V was cut back by 2 bases and J by 7 bases. The germline gives CDR1 LNHNV, CDR2 YYDKDF (reference sequence). This CDR3 contains 16 residues. The CDR3: CATSRLEGQGRNEQFF. CDR3 nucleotides: TGTGCCACCAGCAGATTGGAGGGACAGGGAAGGAATGAGCAGTTCTTC.

This clonotype was observed a few times. The chain couples TRBV27 to TRBJ1-5; D is undetermined. Trimming took 5 bases from V and 8 from J, leaving 28 bases between them. The germline CDR1 and CDR2 sequences are MNHEY and SMNVEV (reference sequence). The CDR3 contains 18 residues. The CDR3 sequence: CASSRRGDRTSKSEPQHF. Here the CDR3 DNA reads TGTGCCAGCAGTCGACGCGGGGATCGGACCTCAAAATCGGAGCCCCAGCATTTT.

V gene TRBV28 combines with J gene TRBJ2-2; D gene uncertain. The CDR3 has 12 residues. V lost 2 bases to trimming and J lost 6 bases, with 4 bases between them. Germline CDR1 reads MDHEN; CDR2 reads SYDVKM. CDR3 DNA sequence: TGTGCCAGCAGTTTAAAAGCCGGGGAGCTGTTTTTT. It is translated as CASSLKAGELFF.

This sequence joins TRBV7-8 and TRBJ2-5; 7 nucleotides match TRBD2. Germline assignment: CDR1 SGHVS and CDR2 FQNEAQ. The CDR3 is 16 residues long. V shed 3 bases, J shed 1 base, and the junction held 8 bases outside the gene matches. In nucleotides, the CDR3 is TGTGCCAGCAGCTTGGGAGGGGCCCTCTTCCAAGAGACCCAGTACTTC. Protein: CASSLGGALFQETQYF.

This clonotype was observed a handful of times. The CDR3 DNA sequence: TGCAGTGCCTTGGCTAGCGGAGAGACCCAGTACTTC. Translated: CSALASGETQYF. V is TRBV20-1 and J is TRBJ2-5; TRBD2 aligns across 7 bases. V lost 6 bases to trimming and J lost 4 bases; unmatched junction nucleotides: 5. The CDR3 totals 12 residues. Germline V gene sequence: CDR1 DFQATT, CDR2 SNEGSKA (reference sequence).

This clonotype has a handful of counts. The V gene is TRBV7-2, the J gene TRBJ2-1, with D uncertain. Germline V lookup: CDR1 SGHTA, CDR2 FQGNSA. This CDR3 is built from 15 residues. V gave up 5 bases and J gave up 2 bases, with 13 bases separating them. The DNA for the CDR3 is TGTGCCAGCAGCCTTCCCTACAAGCCCTACAATGAGCAGTTCTTC. Protein product: CASSLPYKPYNEQFF.

The V gene is TRBV20-1, the J gene TRBJ2-5, with 12 bases identical to TRBD2. Germline lookup yields CDR1 DFQATT and CDR2 SNEGSKA (reference sequence). CDR3 length: 16 amino acids. V shed 3 bases and J 9 bases; nucleotides not matched to a gene: 14. The CDR3 sequence: CSASGLAGGPGGAQYF. The CDR3 nucleotides read TGCAGTGCTAGCGGCCTAGCGGGAGGGCCTGGCGGGGCCCAGTACTTC.

The chain carries TRBV20-1 and TRBJ2-3; D perhaps matches TRBD2 (5 bases). Trimming shortened V by 3 bases and J by 4 bases, and 14 bases separated the two germline ends. CDR1 and CDR2 (germline): DFQATT, SNEGSKA (reference sequence). This CDR3 comprises 14 residues. CDR3: CSARRDLNADTQYF. The CDR3, as DNA: TGCAGTGCTAGGAGGGATCTTAACGCAGATACGCAGTATTTT.

This clonotype occurred a few times. This rearrangement joins TRBV12-3 or TRBV12-4 to TRBJ1-5, with D perhaps TRBD1 (5 bases). CDR3 length: 14 residues. V was cut by 5 bases and J by 1 base, with 9 bases left in between. CDR3 sequence (DNA): TGTGCCAGCAGTCGACAGCCAAGCAATCAGCCCCAGCATTTT. The encoded protein is CASSRQPSNQPQHF.

This chain connects TRBV20-1 to TRBJ1-2, with 9 positions matching TRBD1. The CDR3 runs to 15 residues. Germline CDR1 DFQATT, CDR2 SNEGSKA (reference sequence). Germline trimming cut 6 bases from V and 4 bases from J; bases unmatched to any gene: 12. The CDR3 nucleotides are TGCAGTGCCGGGGGGGTGGGACAGGGAGTCTATGGCTACACCTTC. Protein sequence: CSAGGVGQGVYGYTF.

The V gene is TRBV7-3, the J gene TRBJ1-1, with TRBD1 as a possible D gene (5 bases). With 1 base removed from V and 1 base from J, the gap between germline ends came to 13 bases. CDR3 size: 16 residues. Germline V lookup: CDR1 SGHTA, CDR2 FQGTGA. CDR3 coding DNA: TGTGCCAGCAGCTTAATGGGCGGCAGGGCGAACACTGAAGCTTTCTTT. It codes for CASSLMGGRANTEAFF.

This chain uses TRBV6-5 with TRBJ2-7, with D perhaps TRBD1 (5 bases). Germline assignment: CDR1 MNHEY and CDR2 SVGAGI. The CDR3 runs to 14 residues. V lost 4 bases and J 7 bases, leaving 17 bases between the germline ends. The CDR3 sequence: CASSSVGLPLEQYF. In nucleotides, the CDR3 is TGTGCCAGCAGTTCTGTGGGGCTCCCTTTAGAGCAGTACTTC.

The chain combines TRBV7-2 with TRBJ2-5, with D possibly being TRBD1 (6 bases). CDR1 and CDR2 (germline): SGHTA, FQGNSA. CDR3 length: 13 amino acids. Trimming shortened V by 5 bases and J by 5 bases, and 12 bases separated the two germline ends. CDR3 DNA: TGTGCCAGCAGCCCCGACAGGTTGGAGACCCAGTACTTC. Translated, it gives CASSPDRLETQYF. The whole variable domain, filled in from reference TRBV7-2 and TRBJ2-5, reads GAGVSQSPSNKVTEKGKDVELRCDPISGHTALYWYRQSLGQGLEFLIYFQGNSAPDKSGLPSDRFSAERTGGSVSTLTIQRTQQEDSAVYLCASSPDRLETQYFGPGTRLLVL.

The rearrangement uses TRBV6-1 and TRBJ2-2; D is ambiguous. Germline V lookup: CDR1 MNHNS, CDR2 SASEGT. The CDR3 loop spans 14 amino acids. The V end lost 7 bases, the J end lost 1 base, and 10 bases lay between the germline ends. DNA of the CDR3: TGTGCCAGCAAAAGGACGGGGAACACCGGGGAGCTGTTTTTT. As protein: CASKRTGNTGELFF.

J is TRBJ1-2 and V is TRBV5-1, with 7 bases lining up with TRBD1. Germline V lookup: CDR1 SGHRS, CDR2 YFSETQ. This CDR3 has 13 amino acids. V shed 4 bases and J 7 bases; nucleotides not matched to a gene: 7. The CDR3 protein is CASSPQGRGGYTF. DNA for the CDR3: TGCGCCAGCAGCCCACAGGGGAGGGGTGGCTACACCTTC.

CDR3 region: CASNHGANYGYTF. Written as DNA, the CDR3 is TGTGCCAGCAACCACGGGGCTAACTATGGCTACACCTTC. V usage is TRBV12-3 or TRBV12-4 and J usage is TRBJ1-2, with D hard to call. CDR3 length: 13 amino acids. V dropped 7 bases and J dropped 0 bases, with 9 bases sitting between them.

In its sample, this clonotype was seen a few times. This chain uses TRBV15 with TRBJ2-7, with TRBD1 identical over 7 bases. CDR1 is LNHNV, CDR2 YYDKDF, per germline (reference sequence). V gave up 2 bases and J gave up 4 bases; unmatched junction bases: 8. The CDR3 covers 15 residues. CDR3 sequence: CATSRSGGARYEQYF. CDR3 coding DNA: TGTGCCACCAGCAGATCAGGGGGAGCGAGATACGAGCAGTACTTC.

The rearrangement joins TRBV6-2 or TRBV6-3 to TRBJ2-3, with 12 bases matching TRBD2. Germline V lookup: CDR1 MNHEY, CDR2 SVGEGT. The CDR3 has 16 amino acids. V shed 2 bases and J 3 bases; nucleotides not matched to a gene: 3. The CDR3 region is CASSYLAGGPTDTQYF. CDR3 DNA: TGTGCCAGCAGTTACCTAGCGGGAGGGCCAACAGATACGCAGTATTTT.

The CDR3 is CASSERGTMHQPQHF. The DNA for the CDR3 is TGTGCCAGCAGTGAGAGGGGGACAATGCATCAGCCCCAGCATTTT. J is TRBJ1-5 and V is TRBV2; possible D gene TRBD1, 6 bases. Germline-derived CDR1 and CDR2 are SNHLY and FYNNEI. Trimming stripped 3 bases from V and 5 bases from J, with 14 bases between. The CDR3 spans 15 residues. Drawing the rest from reference TRBV2 and TRBJ1-5, the complete variable domain is EPEVTQTPSHQVTQMGQEVILRCVPISNHLYFYWYRQILGQKVEFLVSFYNNEISEKSEIFDDQFSVERPDGSNFTLKIRSTKLEDSAMYFCASSERGTMHQPQHFGDGTRLSIL.

The J gene is TRBJ1-2, the V gene TRBV3-1; 11 positions match TRBD1. Germline assignment: CDR1 LGHDT and CDR2 YNNKEL (reference sequence). This CDR3 has 16 residues. The junction had 2 bases not matched to a gene; V was cut back by 1 base and J by 1 base. CDR3 nucleotides: TGTGCCAGCAGCCAAGTGGGGACAGGGGGTAACTATGGCTACACCTTC. Translating gives CASSQVGTGGNYGYTF.